These 32 T cell receptor beta chains share one sample of origin, sequenced in a study of T cells in Graves' hyperthyroidism and ophthalmopathy. Amplified TCR beta CDR3 regions derived from RNA transcripts. Researchers ran a first-round RT-PCR on the TCR CDR3 using the HTBI primer set. Via MiXCR, TCRdb re-called the multiplex PCR reads, giving one row per CDR3 protein. The sample carries 340,000 or so distinct CDR3 sequences, 15% to 20% recorded once. Sequencing was performed on blood. The receptor source for this set is a woman aged 45-60 years with Graves' hyperthyroidism.

This clonotype was detected only a few times. This chain uses TRBV30 with TRBJ1-6, with a possible D match to TRBD1 (6 bases). The CDR3 is 13 residues long. Germline V gene lookup returns CDR1 GTSNPN and CDR2 SVGIG (reference sequence). Trimming took off 2 bases at V and 6 bases at J, with 8 bases between the two ends. The CDR3 sequence: CAWSPQGNSPLHF. The CDR3 coding sequence is TGTGCCTGGAGTCCACAGGGTAATTCACCCCTCCACTTT.

The rearrangement uses TRBV20-1 and TRBJ1-2; TRBD1 aligns across 9 bases. The length of the CDR3 is 14 residues. Germline trimming cut 0 bases from V and 4 bases from J; bases unmatched to any gene: 3. Germline CDR1 is DFQATT and CDR2 is SNEGSKA (reference sequence). The CDR3 DNA is TGCAGTGCTAGAGAGGACAGGGGATTCTATGGCTACACCTTC. This sequence encodes CSAREDRGFYGYTF.

This clonotype appeared a few times. This chain connects TRBV28 to TRBJ2-7; 12 bases are shared with TRBD1. The germline V gene has CDR1 MDHEN and CDR2 SYDVKM. The CDR3 contains 13 residues. The V gene end was trimmed by 8 bases and the J gene end by 7 bases; junction bases not matched to a gene: 6. The CDR3: CASVGTGGREQYF. The DNA of the CDR3 is TGTGCCAGCGTTGGGACAGGGGGCAGGGAGCAGTACTTC.

This clonotype was seen only a few times. The chain links TRBV6-2 or TRBV6-3 to TRBJ2-1; D gene ambiguous. The CDR3 totals 15 residues. Germline V gene lookup returns CDR1 MNHEY and CDR2 SVGEGT. Trimming removed 0 bases from V and 7 bases from J, with 13 bases in between. The CDR3 DNA sequence: TGTGCCAGCAGTTACTCGAGCAGCCCCCTAAATGAGCAGTTCTTC. It codes for CASSYSSSPLNEQFF.

Comment on this clonotype: One end of the junction varies from germline; a read error may be responsible. The V call is TRBV20-1, the J call TRBJ1-1; 8 bases are a match to TRBD1. This CDR3 has 16 residues. In germline, CDR1 is DFQATT, CDR2 SNEGSKA (reference sequence). CDR3 nucleotides: TGCAGTGCTAGAGATGGGACAGGTGGGAAGAACACTGAAGCTCTCTTT. Translated, it gives CSARDGTGGKNTEALF.

As to this clonotype: This may come from a read error, since a much larger clone is one base off. The CDR3 region has the DNA TGTACCAGCAGCTTGGCCGCGACAGACTATGGCTACACCTTC. It is translated as CTSSLAATDYGYTF. V and J are TRBV5-1 and TRBJ1-2; a weak D match, TRBD1 (5 bases). The CDR3 loop spans 14 amino acids. Germline V gene lookup returns CDR1 SGHRS and CDR2 YFSETQ.

The J gene is TRBJ2-5, the V gene TRBV29-1; D is possibly TRBD1 or TRBD2 (6 bases each). CDR3 length: 15 amino acids. Germline CDR1 and CDR2: SQVTM and ANQGSEA. V lost 6 bases to trimming and J lost 7 bases, with 24 bases between them. CDR3 in DNA: TGCAGCGTCACCGTCTGGGGGGCAGAAGAAGGGACCCAGTACTTC. Amino acid sequence: CSVTVWGAEEGTQYF.

This clonotype was detected ten times or more. J is TRBJ2-3 and V is TRBV5-1; D is perhaps TRBD1 (6 bases). Trimming cost V 2 bases and J 3 bases, with 16 bases left between them. The germline V gene has CDR1 SGHRS and CDR2 YFSETQ. The CDR3 consists of 16 residues. The CDR3 reads CASSLGQPGGTDTQYF. As DNA, the CDR3 is TGCGCCAGCAGCTTAGGACAGCCCGGAGGAACAGATACGCAGTATTTT.

CDR3 DNA sequence: TGTGCCAGCAGCCGGGCCGGAGGGGGCACTGAAAAACTGTTTTTT. This encodes CASSRAGGGTEKLFF. The chain carries TRBV4-2 and TRBJ1-4; 7 bases align to TRBD1. Germline CDR1 and CDR2: LGHNA and YNFKEQ. The V segment lost 4 bases and the J segment 7 bases; nucleotides outside the gene matches: 9. This CDR3 comprises 15 residues.

This chain joins TRBV11-1 and TRBJ2-5; the match to TRBD2 covers 11 bases. This CDR3 region has 17 residues. Germline CDR1 SGHAT, CDR2 FQDESV (reference sequence). V shed 1 base, J shed 0 bases, and the junction held 4 bases outside the gene matches. CDR3 in amino acids: CASSLVTSGNYQETQYF. DNA for the CDR3: TGTGCCAGCAGCTTAGTGACTAGCGGGAACTACCAAGAGACCCAGTACTTC.

The chain couples TRBV5-1 to TRBJ2-2, with D perhaps matching TRBD2 (7 bases). Trimming cost V 2 bases and J 6 bases, with 14 bases left between them. The CDR3 consists of 15 residues. Germline loops: CDR1 SGHRS, CDR2 YFSETQ. The CDR3 region is CASSLLTGGSGELFF. Written as DNA, the CDR3 is TGCGCCAGCAGCTTATTGACGGGGGGCTCCGGGGAGCTGTTTTTT. Full variable domain (outside the CDR3, taken from reference TRBV5-1 and TRBJ2-2): KAGVTQTPRYLIKTRGQQVTLSCSPISGHRSVSWYQQTPGQGLQFLFEYFSETQRNKGNFPGRFSGRQFSNSRSEMNVSTLELGDSALYLCASSLLTGGSGELFFGEGSRLTVL.

The chain is built from TRBV2 and TRBJ1-1; 12 bases are shared with TRBD1. The length of the CDR3 is 15 residues. The germline V gene encodes CDR1 SNHLY and CDR2 FYNNEI. Trimming cost V 6 bases and J 5 bases; bases outside gene matches: 7. CDR3 amino acids: CASRAGTGGVTEAFF. The CDR3 bases are TGTGCCAGCAGAGCCGGGACAGGGGGCGTAACTGAAGCTTTCTTT.

This clonotype was counted only a few times. The chain links TRBV12-3 or TRBV12-4 to TRBJ2-1; D might be TRBD1 (6 bases). The V gene lost 4 bases and the J gene lost 8 bases, with 15 bases spanning the gap. This CDR3 is 14 amino acids long. The chain's CDR3 is CASSSGQILDEQFF. In DNA form, the CDR3 reads TGTGCCAGCAGTTCAGGACAGATCTTGGATGAGCAGTTCTTC.

This clonotype has at least ten counts. J is TRBJ1-4 and V is TRBV20-1; no clear D. The CDR3 is 11 amino acids. The germline gives CDR1 DFQATT, CDR2 SNEGSKA (reference sequence). Trimming took 3 bases from V and 10 from J, leaving 9 bases between them. The CDR3 here is CSARGEAKLFF. CDR3 nucleotides: TGCAGTGCTAGGGGTGAGGCAAAACTGTTTTTT.

This clonotype was seen a handful of times. This chain links TRBV12-3 or TRBV12-4 with TRBJ2-3; D not resolved. This CDR3 region has 14 residues. Trimming took off 7 bases at V and 7 bases at J, with 18 bases between the two ends. In DNA form, the CDR3 reads TGTGCCAGCAAAAGCGCCCTCAGCACGAATACGCAGTATTTT. Translated: CASKSALSTNTQYF.

The rearrangement uses TRBV30 and TRBJ1-1; D call uncertain. V was clipped by 4 bases and J by 11 bases, with 5 bases between them. The CDR3 has 8 residues. Germline CDR1 GTSNPN, CDR2 SVGIG (reference sequence). As DNA, the CDR3 is TGTGCCTGGAATATGGCTTTCTTT. Translation gives CAWNMAFF.

The chain employs TRBV7-8 and TRBJ2-4; maybe TRBD2 (7 bases). The V gene's germline CDR1 is SGHVS and CDR2 FQNEAQ. V was pared by 5 bases and J by 5 bases, with 16 bases between. This CDR3 is 15 amino acids long. Here the CDR3 reads CASSVLQGGENIQYF. CDR3 DNA sequence: TGTGCCAGCAGCGTTTTACAGGGAGGGGAAAACATTCAGTACTTC.

This clonotype was seen many times. The V gene is TRBV6-1, the J gene TRBJ2-7, with D possibly TRBD2 on 6 matching bases. The CDR3 extends over 15 amino acids. V lost 5 bases and J 4 bases, leaving 18 bases between the germline ends. Germline V gene sequence: CDR1 MNHNS, CDR2 SASEGT. The CDR3 nucleotides read TGTGCCAGCAGTCTTGGTGGAGGGAGCGAGTACGAGCAGTACTTC. Translation gives CASSLGGGSEYEQYF.

This clonotype has a handful of counts. The rearrangement joins TRBV19 to TRBJ2-2; no definite D call. This CDR3 region has 15 residues. The V end was cut by 6 bases, the J end by 0 bases, with 11 bases between. Germline lookup yields CDR1 LNHDA and CDR2 SQIVND (reference sequence). The DNA for the CDR3 is TGTGCCAGTAGGTCCCAACAAGCGAACACCGGGGAGCTGTTTTTT. Its translation is CASRSQQANTGELFF.

With regard to this clonotype: At one boundary the junction diverges from the germline segment, which might be a read error. V usage is TRBV5-1 and J usage is TRBJ1-5; the D is unclear. CDR1 and CDR2 from the germline V gene are SGHRS and YFSETQ. This CDR3 contains 14 residues. In DNA, the CDR3 is TGTGCCAGCAGCTTGGTGACGGGAAATCAGCCCCAGCATTTT. It codes for CASSLVTGNQPQHF. Filled out from reference TRBV5-1 and TRBJ1-5, the complete variable domain reads KAGVTQTPRYLIKTRGQQVTLSCSPISGHRSVSWYQQTPGQGLQFLFEYFSETQRNKGNFPGRFSGRQFSNSRSEMNVSTLELGDSALYLCASSLVTGNQPQHFGDGTRLSIL.

This clonotype was seen a handful of times. The rearrangement uses TRBV19 and TRBJ2-7, with D maybe TRBD2 (5 bases). Trimming took off 10 bases at V and 3 bases at J, with 16 bases between the two ends. This CDR3 has 13 residues. Germline CDR1 and CDR2: LNHDA and SQIVND (reference sequence). CDR3 in amino acids: CAIAEARYYEQYF. The CDR3 nucleotides read TGTGCCATCGCGGAGGCAAGGTACTACGAGCAGTACTTC. Full variable domain (outside the CDR3, taken from reference TRBV19 and TRBJ2-7): DGGITQSPKYLFRKEGQNVTLSCEQNLNHDAMYWYRQDPGQGLRLIYYSQIVNDFQKGDIAEGYSVSREKKESFPLTVTSAQKNPTAFYLCAIAEARYYEQYFGPGTRLTVT.

As DNA, the CDR3 is TGTGCCAGCAGTGACGGCCTGGGGGCCCAAGAGACCCAGTACTTC. It translates to CASSDGLGAQETQYF. V is TRBV2 and J is TRBJ2-5, with D possibly TRBD1 on 6 matching bases. V lost 3 bases and J 1 base, leaving 12 bases between the germline ends. The CDR3 length is 15 residues. The germline V gene has CDR1 SNHLY and CDR2 FYNNEI. The variable domain in full, completed from reference TRBV2 and TRBJ2-5, reads EPEVTQTPSHQVTQMGQEVILRCVPISNHLYFYWYRQILGQKVEFLVSFYNNEISEKSEIFDDQFSVERPDGSNFTLKIRSTKLEDSAMYFCASSDGLGAQETQYFGPGTRLLVL.

This chain joins TRBV30 and TRBJ2-3, with no clear D. The CDR3 covers 11 residues. Trimming stripped 2 bases from V and 4 bases from J, with 4 bases between. Germline CDR1 reads GTSNPN; CDR2 reads SVGIG (reference sequence). The CDR3 region is CAWSQPDTQYF. CDR3 nucleotides: TGTGCCTGGAGTCAACCAGATACGCAGTATTTT.

Ten or more counts support this clonotype. The chain employs TRBV28 and TRBJ2-3; D is perhaps TRBD2 (5 bases). The CDR3 extends over 13 amino acids. Germline assignment: CDR1 MDHEN and CDR2 SYDVKM. Between the trimmed V and J ends, which lost 6 bases and 4 bases, there was a span of 11 bases. CDR3 loop: CASSLALSDTQYF. DNA for the CDR3: TGTGCCAGCAGCTTAGCGCTGTCAGATACGCAGTATTTT.

In this sample, this clonotype turned up many times. This chain uses TRBV9 with TRBJ2-7; 7 bases line up with TRBD1. The J segment lost 3 bases and the V segment lost 4 bases, leaving 7 bases of the junction unmatched. The CDR3 totals 14 residues. Germline V gives CDR1 SGDLS, CDR2 YYNGEE. The CDR3 bases are TGTGCCAGCAGCCCCCGACAGGGCGACTACGAGCAGTACGTC. It codes for CASSPRQGDYEQYV.

The V and J genes are TRBV30 and TRBJ1-5; possible D gene TRBD1, 5 bases. Trimming removed 0 bases at V and 5 bases at J, with 11 bases between. Germline CDR1 is GTSNPN and CDR2 is SVGIG (reference sequence). CDR3 length equals 14 residues. The CDR3 protein is CAWSVRRGDQPQHF. The CDR3, as DNA: TGTGCCTGGAGTGTACGGAGAGGGGATCAGCCCCAGCATTTT.

This clonotype has at least ten counts. The gene calls are TRBV6-2 or TRBV6-3 and TRBJ2-1, with D perhaps TRBD1 (5 bases). The V and J ends lost 0 bases and 8 bases respectively, with 8 bases between them. Germline-derived CDR1 and CDR2 are MNHEY and SVGEGT. This CDR3 comprises 13 residues. The CDR3 bases are TGTGCCAGCAGTTACTCTTACAGGCATGAGCAGTTCTTC. Translating gives CASSYSYRHEQFF.

This clonotype was seen ten or more times. The rearrangement links TRBV2 to TRBJ1-2; D may be TRBD1 (5 bases). The V gene lost 3 bases and the J gene lost 4 bases, with 6 bases spanning the gap. Per germline, CDR1 SNHLY and CDR2 FYNNEI. The CDR3 runs 12 residues. For the CDR3, the DNA is TGTGCCAGCAGTGATGACAGCTATGGCTACACCTTC. Translated: CASSDDSYGYTF.

Points on this clonotype: A read error is possible here, since a much larger clone lies one base away. The chain recombines TRBV18 with TRBJ2-7; tentatively, D is TRBD1 (5 bases). Germline CDR1 and CDR2: KGHSH and LQKENI. Deletions cut 2 bases from V and 5 bases from J, with 7 bases between. The CDR3 has 12 amino acids. DNA of the CDR3: TGTGCCAGCTCACCAGACAGCGACGAGCAGTACTTC. Amino acid sequence: CASSPDSDEQYF.

The J gene is TRBJ2-7, the V gene TRBV6-1; possible D gene TRBD1, 5 bases. The CDR3 is 13 amino acids. Germline V gene data show CDR1 as MNHNS and CDR2 as SASEGT. Trimming removed 8 bases at V and 4 bases at J, with 15 bases between. The CDR3 sequence: CASARESFYEQYV. The DNA of the CDR3 is TGTGCCAGCGCCAGGGAAAGCTTTTACGAGCAGTACGTC.

The table lists this clonotype with many counts. V and J are TRBV20-1 and TRBJ2-1; maybe TRBD2 (6 bases). This CDR3 spans 15 amino acids. V lost 0 bases and J lost 3, with 12 bases in between. The germline CDR1 and CDR2 sequences are DFQATT and SNEGSKA (reference sequence). CDR3 protein: CSARDTGLLYNEQFF. The CDR3, as DNA: TGCAGTGCTAGAGATACGGGACTCCTCTACAATGAGCAGTTCTTC.

This clonotype showed up many times. This chain connects TRBV12-3 or TRBV12-4 to TRBJ2-4, with D maybe TRBD2 (6 bases). The V end was cut by 1 base, the J end by 1 base, with 20 bases between. The CDR3 sequence is 19 residues long. CDR3 sequence: CASSLVVREPGNAKNIQYF. DNA for the CDR3: TGTGCCAGCAGTTTAGTTGTTCGGGAGCCTGGTAATGCCAAAAACATTCAGTACTTC.